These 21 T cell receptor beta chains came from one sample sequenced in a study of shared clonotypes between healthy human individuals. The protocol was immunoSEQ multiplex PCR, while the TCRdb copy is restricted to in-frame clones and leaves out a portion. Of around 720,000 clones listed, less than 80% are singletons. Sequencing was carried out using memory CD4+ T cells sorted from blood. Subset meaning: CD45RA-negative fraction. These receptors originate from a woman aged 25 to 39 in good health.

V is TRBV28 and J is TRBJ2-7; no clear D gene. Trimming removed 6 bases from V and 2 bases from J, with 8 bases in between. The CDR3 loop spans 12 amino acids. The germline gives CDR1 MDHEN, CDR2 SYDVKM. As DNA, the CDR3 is TGTGCCAGCAGAAAGGCCCCCTACGAGCAGTACTTC. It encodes CASRKAPYEQYF.

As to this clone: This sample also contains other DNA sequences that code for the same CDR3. CDR3 loop: CASSVAGTTPDTQYF. DNA for the CDR3: TGTGCCAGCAGCGTAGCTGGGACAACCCCAGATACGCAGTATTTT. This rearrangement joins TRBV9 to TRBJ2-3; D perhaps matches TRBD1 (6 bases). The CDR3 is 15 amino acids. Germline V gene lookup returns CDR1 SGDLS and CDR2 YYNGEE. The V end lost 0 bases, the J end lost 4 bases, and 12 bases lay between the germline ends.

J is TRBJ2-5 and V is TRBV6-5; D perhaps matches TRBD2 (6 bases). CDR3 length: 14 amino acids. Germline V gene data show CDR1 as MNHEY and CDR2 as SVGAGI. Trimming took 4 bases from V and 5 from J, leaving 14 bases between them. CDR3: CASSFADYTETQYF. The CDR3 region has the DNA TGTGCCAGCAGTTTCGCGGACTATACGGAGACCCAGTACTTC.

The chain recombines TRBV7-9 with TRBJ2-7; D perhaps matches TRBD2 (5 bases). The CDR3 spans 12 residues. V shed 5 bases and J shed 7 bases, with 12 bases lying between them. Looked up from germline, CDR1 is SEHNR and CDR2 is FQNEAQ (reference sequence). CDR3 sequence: CASSEAPGEQYF. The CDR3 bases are TGTGCCAGCAGCGAAGCCCCGGGGGAGCAGTACTTC.

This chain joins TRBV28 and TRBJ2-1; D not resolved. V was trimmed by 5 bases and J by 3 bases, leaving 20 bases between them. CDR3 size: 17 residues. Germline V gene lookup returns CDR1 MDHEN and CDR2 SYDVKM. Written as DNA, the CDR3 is TGTGCCAGCAGTCCCGCCAGCCTGCAAACGAACTACAATGAGCAGTTCTTC. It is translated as CASSPASLQTNYNEQFF.

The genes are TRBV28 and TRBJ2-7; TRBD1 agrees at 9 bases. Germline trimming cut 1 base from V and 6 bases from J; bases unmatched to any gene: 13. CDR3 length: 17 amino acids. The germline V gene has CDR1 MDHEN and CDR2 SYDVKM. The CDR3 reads CASSLLGWGTGYGEQYF. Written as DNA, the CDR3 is TGTGCCAGCAGTTTATTGGGCTGGGGGACAGGGTATGGCGAGCAGTACTTC.

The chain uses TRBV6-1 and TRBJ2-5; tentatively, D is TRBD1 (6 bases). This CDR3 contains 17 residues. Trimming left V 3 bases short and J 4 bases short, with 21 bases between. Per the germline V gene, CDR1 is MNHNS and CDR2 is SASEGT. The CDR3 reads CASSDPRGQDKGETQYF. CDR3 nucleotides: TGTGCCAGCAGTGACCCCCGGGGACAAGATAAAGGAGAGACCCAGTACTTC.

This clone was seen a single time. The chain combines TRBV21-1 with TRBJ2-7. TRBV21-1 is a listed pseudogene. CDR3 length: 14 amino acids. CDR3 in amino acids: CASSKGSKGYEQYF. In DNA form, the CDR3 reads TGTGCCAGCAGCAAAGGGTCCAAGGGCTACGAGCAGTACTTC.

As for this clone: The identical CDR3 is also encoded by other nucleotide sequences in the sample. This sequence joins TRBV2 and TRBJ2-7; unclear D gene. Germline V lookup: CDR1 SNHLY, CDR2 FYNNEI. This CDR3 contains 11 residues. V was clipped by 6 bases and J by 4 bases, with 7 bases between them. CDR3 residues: CASRWGYEQYF. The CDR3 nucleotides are TGTGCCAGCAGATGGGGTTACGAGCAGTACTTC.

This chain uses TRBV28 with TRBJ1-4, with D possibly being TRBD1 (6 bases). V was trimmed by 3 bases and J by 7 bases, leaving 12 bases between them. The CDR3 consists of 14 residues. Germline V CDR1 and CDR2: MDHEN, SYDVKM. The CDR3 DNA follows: TGTGCCAGCAGTTTCCGGGAGGGGGTTGAAAAACTGTTTTTT. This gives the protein CASSFREGVEKLFF.

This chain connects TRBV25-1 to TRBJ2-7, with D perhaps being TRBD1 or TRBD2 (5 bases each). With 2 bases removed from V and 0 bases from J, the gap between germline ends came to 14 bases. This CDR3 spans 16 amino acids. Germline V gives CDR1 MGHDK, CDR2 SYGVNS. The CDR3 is CASSEASPGRSYEQYF. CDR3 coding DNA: TGTGCCAGCAGTGAAGCATCACCGGGGCGCTCCTACGAGCAGTACTTC.

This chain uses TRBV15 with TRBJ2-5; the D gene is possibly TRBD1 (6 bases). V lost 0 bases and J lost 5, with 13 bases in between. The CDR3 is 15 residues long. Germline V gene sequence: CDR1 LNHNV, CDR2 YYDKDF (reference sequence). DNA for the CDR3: TGTGCCACCAGCAGAGAGATGTATGGGGGCGAGACCCAGTACTTC. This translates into CATSREMYGGETQYF. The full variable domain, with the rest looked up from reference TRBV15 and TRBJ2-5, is DAMVIQNPRYQVTQFGKPVTLSCSQTLNHNVMYWYQQKSSQAPKLLFHYYDKDFNNEADTPDNFQSRRPNTSFCFLDIRSPGLGDTAMYLCATSREMYGGETQYFGPGTRLLVL.

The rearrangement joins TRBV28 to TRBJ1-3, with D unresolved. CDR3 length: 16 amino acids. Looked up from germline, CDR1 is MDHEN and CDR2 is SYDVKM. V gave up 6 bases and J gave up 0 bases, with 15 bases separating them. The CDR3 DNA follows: TGTGCCAGCAGCCGGACGCCAGTGAGCTCTGGAAACACCATATATTTT. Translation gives CASSRTPVSSGNTIYF.

This CDR3 reads CASLRESYNEQFF. For the CDR3, the DNA is TGTGCCAGTCTTCGGGAGTCCTACAATGAGCAGTTCTTC. V usage is TRBV2 and J usage is TRBJ2-1; D possibly corresponds to TRBD2 (6 bases). Germline V gene data show CDR1 as SNHLY and CDR2 as FYNNEI. The CDR3 spans 13 residues. Trimming took 9 bases from V and 1 from J, leaving 10 bases between them.

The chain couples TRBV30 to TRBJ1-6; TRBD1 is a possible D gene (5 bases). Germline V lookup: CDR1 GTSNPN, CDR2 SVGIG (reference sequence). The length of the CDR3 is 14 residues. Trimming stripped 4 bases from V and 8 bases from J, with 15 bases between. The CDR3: CAWNGPGSYSPLHF. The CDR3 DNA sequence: TGTGCCTGGAATGGTCCAGGGTCTTATTCACCCCTCCACTTT.

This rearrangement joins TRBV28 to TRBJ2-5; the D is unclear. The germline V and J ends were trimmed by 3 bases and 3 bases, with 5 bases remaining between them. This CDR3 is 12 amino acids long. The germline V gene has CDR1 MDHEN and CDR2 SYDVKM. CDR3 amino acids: CASSFRKETQYF. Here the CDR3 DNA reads TGTGCCAGCAGTTTCAGGAAAGAGACCCAGTACTTC.

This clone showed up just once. Here the CDR3 DNA reads TGCGCCAGCACCCAAAGCAGGACCCAAGAGACCCAGTACTTC. Translating gives CASTQSRTQETQYF. The rearrangement links TRBV23-1 to TRBJ2-5, with no clear D. TRBV23-1 is labeled an ORF, and its function is uncertain. CDR3 length: 14 residues. The V end was cut by 7 bases, the J end by 1 base, with 13 bases between.

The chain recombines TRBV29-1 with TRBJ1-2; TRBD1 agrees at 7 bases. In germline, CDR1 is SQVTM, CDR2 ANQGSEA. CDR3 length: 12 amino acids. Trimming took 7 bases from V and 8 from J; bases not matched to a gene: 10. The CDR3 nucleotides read TGCAGCGCCCAAGGGGGAGGGGGCGGCTACACCTTC. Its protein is CSAQGGGGGYTF.

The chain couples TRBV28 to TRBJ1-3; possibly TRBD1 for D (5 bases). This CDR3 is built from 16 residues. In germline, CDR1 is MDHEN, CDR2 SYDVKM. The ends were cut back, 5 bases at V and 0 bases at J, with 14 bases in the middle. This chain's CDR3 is CASSDWGGTSGNTIYF. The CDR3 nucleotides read TGTGCCAGCAGTGACTGGGGGGGTACCTCTGGAAACACCATATATTTT.

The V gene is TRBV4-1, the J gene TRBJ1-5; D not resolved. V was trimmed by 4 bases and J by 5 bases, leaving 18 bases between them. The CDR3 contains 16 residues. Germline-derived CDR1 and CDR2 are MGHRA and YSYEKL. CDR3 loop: CASSRSVAEIDQPQHF. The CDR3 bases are TGCGCCAGCAGCCGGTCAGTGGCAGAGATTGATCAGCCCCAGCATTTT.

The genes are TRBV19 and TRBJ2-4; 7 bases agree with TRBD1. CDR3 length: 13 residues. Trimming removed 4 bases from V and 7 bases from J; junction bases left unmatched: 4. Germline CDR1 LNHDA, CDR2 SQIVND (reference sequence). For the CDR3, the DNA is TGTGCCAGTAGTAGGCAGGGGGATAACATTCAGTACTTC. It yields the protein CASSRQGDNIQYF.